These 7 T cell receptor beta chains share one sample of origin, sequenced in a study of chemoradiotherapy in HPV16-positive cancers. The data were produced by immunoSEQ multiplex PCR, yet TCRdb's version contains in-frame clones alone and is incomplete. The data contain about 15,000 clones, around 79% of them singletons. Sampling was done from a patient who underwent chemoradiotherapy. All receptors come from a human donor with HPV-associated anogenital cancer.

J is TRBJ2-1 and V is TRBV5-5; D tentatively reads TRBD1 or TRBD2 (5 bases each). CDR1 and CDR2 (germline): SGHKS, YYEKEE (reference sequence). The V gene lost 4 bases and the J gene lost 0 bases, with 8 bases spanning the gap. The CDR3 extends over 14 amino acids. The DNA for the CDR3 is TGTGCCAGCAGCCGGGACCTCTCCTACAATGAGCAGTTCTTC. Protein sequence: CASSRDLSYNEQFF. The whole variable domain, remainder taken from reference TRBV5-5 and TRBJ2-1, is DAGVTQSPTHLIKTRGQQVTLRCSPISGHKSVSWYQQVLGQGPQFIFQYYEKEERGRGNFPDRFSARQFPNYSSELNVNALLLGDSALYLCASSRDLSYNEQFFGPGTRLTVL.

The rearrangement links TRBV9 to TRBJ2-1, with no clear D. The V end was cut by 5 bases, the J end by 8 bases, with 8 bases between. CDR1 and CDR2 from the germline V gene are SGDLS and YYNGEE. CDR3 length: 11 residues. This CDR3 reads CASSTEDEQFF. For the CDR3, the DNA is TGTGCCAGCAGTACAGAGGATGAGCAGTTCTTC.

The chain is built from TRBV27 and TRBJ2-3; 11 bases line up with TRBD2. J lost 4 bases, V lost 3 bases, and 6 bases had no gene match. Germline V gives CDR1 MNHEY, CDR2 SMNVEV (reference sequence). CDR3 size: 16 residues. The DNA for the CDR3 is TGTGCCAGCAGTTTTACTAGCGGGAGAAACGCAGATACGCAGTATTTT. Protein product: CASSFTSGRNADTQYF.

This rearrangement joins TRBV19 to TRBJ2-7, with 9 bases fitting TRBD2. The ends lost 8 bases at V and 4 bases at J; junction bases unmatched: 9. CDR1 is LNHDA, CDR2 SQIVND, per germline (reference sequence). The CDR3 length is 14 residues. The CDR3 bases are TGTGCCAGTTCCCGGGGAGCGGGGGGTTACGAGCAGTACTTC. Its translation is CASSRGAGGYEQYF.

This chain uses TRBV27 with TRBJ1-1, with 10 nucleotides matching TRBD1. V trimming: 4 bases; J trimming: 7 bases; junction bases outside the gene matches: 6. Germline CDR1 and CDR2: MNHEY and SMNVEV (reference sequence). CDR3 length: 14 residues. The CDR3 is CASSYSTGGGEAFF. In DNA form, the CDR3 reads TGTGCCAGCAGTTACTCGACAGGGGGCGGTGAAGCTTTCTTT.

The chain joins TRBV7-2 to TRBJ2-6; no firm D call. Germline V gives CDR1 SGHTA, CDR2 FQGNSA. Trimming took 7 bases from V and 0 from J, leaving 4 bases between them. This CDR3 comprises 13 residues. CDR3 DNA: TGTGCCAGCACCGACTCTGGGGCCAACGTCCTGACTTTC. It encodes CASTDSGANVLTF. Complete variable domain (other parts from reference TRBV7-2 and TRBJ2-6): GAGVSQSPSNKVTEKGKDVELRCDPISGHTALYWYRQSLGQGLEFLIYFQGNSAPDKSGLPSDRFSAERTGGSVSTLTIQRTQQEDSAVYLCASTDSGANVLTFGAGSRLTVL.

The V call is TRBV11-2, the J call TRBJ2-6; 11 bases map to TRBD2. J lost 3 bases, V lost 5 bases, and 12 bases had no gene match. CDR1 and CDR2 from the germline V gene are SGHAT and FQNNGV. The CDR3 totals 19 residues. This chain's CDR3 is CASSPPPLAGGFGANVLTF. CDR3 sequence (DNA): TGTGCCAGCAGCCCCCCCCCGCTAGCGGGAGGCTTTGGGGCCAACGTCCTGACTTTC.